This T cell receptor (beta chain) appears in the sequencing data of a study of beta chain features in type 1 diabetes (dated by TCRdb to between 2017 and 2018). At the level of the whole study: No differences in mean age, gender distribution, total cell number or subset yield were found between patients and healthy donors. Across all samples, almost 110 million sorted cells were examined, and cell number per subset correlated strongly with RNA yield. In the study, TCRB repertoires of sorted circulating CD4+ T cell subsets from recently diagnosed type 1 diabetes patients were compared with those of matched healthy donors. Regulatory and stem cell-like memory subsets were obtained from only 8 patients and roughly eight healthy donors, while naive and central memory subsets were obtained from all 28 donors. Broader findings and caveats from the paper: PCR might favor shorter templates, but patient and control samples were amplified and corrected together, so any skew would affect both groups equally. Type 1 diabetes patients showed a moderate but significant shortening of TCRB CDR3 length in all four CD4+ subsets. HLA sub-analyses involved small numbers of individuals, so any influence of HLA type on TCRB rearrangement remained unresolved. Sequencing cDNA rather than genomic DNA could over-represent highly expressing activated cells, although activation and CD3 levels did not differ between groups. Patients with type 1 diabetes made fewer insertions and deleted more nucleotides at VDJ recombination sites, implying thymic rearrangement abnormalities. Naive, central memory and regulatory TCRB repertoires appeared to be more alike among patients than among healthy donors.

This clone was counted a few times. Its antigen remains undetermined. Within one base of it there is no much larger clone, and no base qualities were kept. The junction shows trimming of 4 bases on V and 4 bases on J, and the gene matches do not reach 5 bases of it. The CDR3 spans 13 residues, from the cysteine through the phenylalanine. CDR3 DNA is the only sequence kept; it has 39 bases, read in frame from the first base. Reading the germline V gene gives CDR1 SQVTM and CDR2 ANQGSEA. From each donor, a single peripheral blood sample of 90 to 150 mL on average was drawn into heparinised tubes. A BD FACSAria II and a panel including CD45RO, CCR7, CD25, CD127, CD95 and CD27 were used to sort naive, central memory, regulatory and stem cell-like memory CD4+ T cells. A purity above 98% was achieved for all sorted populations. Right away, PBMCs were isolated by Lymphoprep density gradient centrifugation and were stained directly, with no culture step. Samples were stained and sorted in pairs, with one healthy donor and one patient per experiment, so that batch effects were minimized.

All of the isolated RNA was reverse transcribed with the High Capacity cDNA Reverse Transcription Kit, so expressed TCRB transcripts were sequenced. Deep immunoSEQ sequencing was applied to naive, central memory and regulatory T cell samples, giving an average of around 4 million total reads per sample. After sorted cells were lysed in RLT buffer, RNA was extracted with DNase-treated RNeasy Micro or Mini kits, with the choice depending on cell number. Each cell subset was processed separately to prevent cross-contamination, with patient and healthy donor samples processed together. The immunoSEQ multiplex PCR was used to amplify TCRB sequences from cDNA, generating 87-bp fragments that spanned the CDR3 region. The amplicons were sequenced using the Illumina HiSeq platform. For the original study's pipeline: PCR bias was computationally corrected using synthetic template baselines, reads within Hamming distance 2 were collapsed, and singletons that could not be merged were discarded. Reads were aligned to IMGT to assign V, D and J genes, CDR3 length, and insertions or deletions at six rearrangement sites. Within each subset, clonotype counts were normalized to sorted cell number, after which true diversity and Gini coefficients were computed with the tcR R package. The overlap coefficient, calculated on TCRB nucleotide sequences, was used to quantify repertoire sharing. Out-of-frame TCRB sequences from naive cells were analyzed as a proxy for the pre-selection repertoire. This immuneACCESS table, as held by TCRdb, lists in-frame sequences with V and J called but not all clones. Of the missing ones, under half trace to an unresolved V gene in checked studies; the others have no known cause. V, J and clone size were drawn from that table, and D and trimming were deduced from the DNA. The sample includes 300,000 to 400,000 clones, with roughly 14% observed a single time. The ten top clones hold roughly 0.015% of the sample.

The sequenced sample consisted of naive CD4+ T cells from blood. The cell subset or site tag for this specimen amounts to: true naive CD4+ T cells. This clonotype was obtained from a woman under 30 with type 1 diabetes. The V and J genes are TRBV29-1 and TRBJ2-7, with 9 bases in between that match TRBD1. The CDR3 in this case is CSVAGQGVYEQYF. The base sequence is TGCAGCGTTGCGGGACAGGGAGTATACGAGCAGTACTTC.